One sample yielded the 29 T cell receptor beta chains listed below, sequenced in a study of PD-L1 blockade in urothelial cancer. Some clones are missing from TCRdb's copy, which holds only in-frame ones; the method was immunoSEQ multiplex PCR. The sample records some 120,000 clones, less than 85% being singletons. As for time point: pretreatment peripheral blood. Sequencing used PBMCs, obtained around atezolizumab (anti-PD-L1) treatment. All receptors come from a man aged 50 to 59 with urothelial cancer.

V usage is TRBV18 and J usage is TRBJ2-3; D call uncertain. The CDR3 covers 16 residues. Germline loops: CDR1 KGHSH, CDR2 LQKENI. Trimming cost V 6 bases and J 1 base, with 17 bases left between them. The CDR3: CASSRVLVAGTDTQYF. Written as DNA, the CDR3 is TGTGCCAGCTCCCGAGTCCTTGTTGCGGGCACAGATACGCAGTATTTT.

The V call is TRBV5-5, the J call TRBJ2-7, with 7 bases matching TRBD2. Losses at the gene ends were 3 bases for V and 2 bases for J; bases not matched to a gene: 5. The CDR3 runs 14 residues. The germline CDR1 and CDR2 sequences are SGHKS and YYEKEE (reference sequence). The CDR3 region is CASSSTGTTYEQYF. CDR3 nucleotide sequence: TGTGCCAGCAGCTCAACCGGGACTACCTACGAGCAGTACTTC. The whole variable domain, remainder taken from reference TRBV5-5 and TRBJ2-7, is DAGVTQSPTHLIKTRGQQVTLRCSPISGHKSVSWYQQVLGQGPQFIFQYYEKEERGRGNFPDRFSARQFPNYSSELNVNALLLGDSALYLCASSSTGTTYEQYFGPGTRLTVT.

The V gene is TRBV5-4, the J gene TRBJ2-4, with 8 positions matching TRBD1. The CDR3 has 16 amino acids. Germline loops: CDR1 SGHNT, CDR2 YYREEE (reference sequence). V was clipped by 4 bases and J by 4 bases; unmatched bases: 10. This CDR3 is CASSIGQGSLKNIQYF. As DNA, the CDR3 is TGTGCCAGCAGCATCGGACAGGGCTCCCTAAAAAACATTCAGTACTTC.

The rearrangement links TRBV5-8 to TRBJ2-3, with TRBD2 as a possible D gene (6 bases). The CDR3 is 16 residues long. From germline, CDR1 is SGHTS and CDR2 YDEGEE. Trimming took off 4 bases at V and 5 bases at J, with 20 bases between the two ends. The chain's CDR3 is CASSTSTVAGIDTQYF. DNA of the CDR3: TGTGCCAGCAGCACGTCGACGGTGGCGGGAATAGATACGCAGTATTTT.

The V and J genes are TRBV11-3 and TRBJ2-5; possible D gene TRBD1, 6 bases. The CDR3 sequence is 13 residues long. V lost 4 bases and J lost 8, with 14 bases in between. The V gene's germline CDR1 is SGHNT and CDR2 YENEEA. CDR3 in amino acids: CASSSRTDPTQYF. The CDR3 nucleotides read TGTGCCAGCAGCTCTCGGACAGATCCCACCCAGTACTTC.

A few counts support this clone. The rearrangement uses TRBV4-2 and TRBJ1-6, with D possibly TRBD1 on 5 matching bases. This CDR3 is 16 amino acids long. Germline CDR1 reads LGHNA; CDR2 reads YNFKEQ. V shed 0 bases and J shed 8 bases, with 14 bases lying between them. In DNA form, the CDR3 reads TGTGCCAGCAGCCAAGAGACGGGACGGGAGGATTCACCCCTCCACTTT. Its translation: CASSQETGREDSPLHF.

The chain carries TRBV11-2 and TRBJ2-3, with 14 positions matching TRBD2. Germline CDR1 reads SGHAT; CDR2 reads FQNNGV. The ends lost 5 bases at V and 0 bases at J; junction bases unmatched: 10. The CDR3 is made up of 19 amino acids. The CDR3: CASSTGGLAGGASTDTQYF. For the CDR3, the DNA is TGTGCCAGCAGCACGGGAGGACTAGCGGGAGGCGCTAGCACAGATACGCAGTATTTT.

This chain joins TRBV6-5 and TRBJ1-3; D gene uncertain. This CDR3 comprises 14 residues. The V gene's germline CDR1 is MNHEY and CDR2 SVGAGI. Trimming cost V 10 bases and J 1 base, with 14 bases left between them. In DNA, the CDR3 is TGTGCCACATCTTCTACTAAGTCTGGAAACACCATATATTTT. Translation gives CATSSTKSGNTIYF.

The chain's CDR3 is CSVEVQREGPEYF. CDR3 sequence (DNA): TGCAGCGTTGAAGTACAGCGGGAGGGCCCCGAGTACTTC. The chain joins TRBV29-1 to TRBJ2-7; TRBD2 matches 10 bases. Germline V gives CDR1 SQVTM, CDR2 ANQGSEA. The V gene end was trimmed by 1 base and the J gene end by 11 bases; junction bases not matched to a gene: 8. The CDR3 spans 13 residues.

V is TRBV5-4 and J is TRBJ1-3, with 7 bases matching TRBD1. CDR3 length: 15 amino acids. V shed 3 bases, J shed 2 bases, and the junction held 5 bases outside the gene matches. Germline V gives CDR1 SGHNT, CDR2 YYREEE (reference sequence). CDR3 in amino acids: CASSSRQGAGNTIYF. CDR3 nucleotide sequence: TGTGCCAGCAGCTCACGACAGGGCGCTGGAAACACCATATATTTT.

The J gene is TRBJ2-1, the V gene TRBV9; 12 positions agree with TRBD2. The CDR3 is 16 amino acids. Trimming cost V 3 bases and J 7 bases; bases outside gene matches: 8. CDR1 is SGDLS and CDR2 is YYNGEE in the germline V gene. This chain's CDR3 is CASSGLAGGPGNEQFF. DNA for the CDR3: TGTGCCAGCAGCGGCCTAGCGGGAGGGCCAGGGAATGAGCAGTTCTTC.

The CDR3 spells CASSLQGDSYEQYF. In DNA, the CDR3 is TGCGCCAGCAGCTTACAGGGGGATTCCTACGAGCAGTACTTC. The V and J genes are TRBV5-1 and TRBJ2-7; the match to TRBD1 covers 8 bases. CDR1 and CDR2 from the germline V gene are SGHRS and YFSETQ. This CDR3 has 14 residues. V shed 2 bases and J 1 base; nucleotides not matched to a gene: 2.

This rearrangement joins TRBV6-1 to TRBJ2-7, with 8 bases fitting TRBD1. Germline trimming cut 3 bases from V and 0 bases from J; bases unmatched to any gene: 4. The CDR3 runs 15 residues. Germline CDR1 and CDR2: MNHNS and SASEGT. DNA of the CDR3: TGTGCCAGCAGTGAGACAGGGGCTAGCTCCTACGAGCAGTACTTC. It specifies CASSETGASSYEQYF.

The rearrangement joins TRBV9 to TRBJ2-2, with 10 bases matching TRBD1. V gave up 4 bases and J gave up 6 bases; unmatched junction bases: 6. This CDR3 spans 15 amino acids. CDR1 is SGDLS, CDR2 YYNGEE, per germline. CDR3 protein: CASSTRDRGAGELFF. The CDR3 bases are TGTGCCAGCAGCACAAGGGACAGGGGCGCCGGGGAGCTGTTTTTT.

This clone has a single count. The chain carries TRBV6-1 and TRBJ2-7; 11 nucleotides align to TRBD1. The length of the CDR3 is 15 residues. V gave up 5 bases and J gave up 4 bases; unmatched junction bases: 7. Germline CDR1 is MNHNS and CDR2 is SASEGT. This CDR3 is CASSRKDRGQYEQYF. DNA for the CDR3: TGTGCCAGCAGTCGAAAGGACAGGGGGCAGTACGAGCAGTACTTC.

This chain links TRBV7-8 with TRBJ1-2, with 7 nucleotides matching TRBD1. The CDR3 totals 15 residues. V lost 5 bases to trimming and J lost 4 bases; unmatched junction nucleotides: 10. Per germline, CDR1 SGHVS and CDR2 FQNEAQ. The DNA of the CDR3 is TGTGCCAGCAGCCCCCGAGGGGGGACAGCCTATGGCTACACCTTC. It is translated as CASSPRGGTAYGYTF.

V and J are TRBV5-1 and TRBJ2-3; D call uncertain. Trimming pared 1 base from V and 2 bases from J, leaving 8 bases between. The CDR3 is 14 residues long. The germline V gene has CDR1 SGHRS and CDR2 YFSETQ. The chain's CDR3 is CASSLTGITDTQYF. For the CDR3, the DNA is TGCGCCAGCAGCTTGACGGGTATCACAGATACGCAGTATTTT.

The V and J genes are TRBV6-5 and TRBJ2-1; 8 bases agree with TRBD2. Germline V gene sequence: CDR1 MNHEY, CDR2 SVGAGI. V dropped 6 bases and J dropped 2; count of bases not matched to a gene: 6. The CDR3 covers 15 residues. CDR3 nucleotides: TGTGCCAGCAGCTTAATAGCGGGAACCTACAATGAGCAGTTCTTC. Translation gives CASSLIAGTYNEQFF.

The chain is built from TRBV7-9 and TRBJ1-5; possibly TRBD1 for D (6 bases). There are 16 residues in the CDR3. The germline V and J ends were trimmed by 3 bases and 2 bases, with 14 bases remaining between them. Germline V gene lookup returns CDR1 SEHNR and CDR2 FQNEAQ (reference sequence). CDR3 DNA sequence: TGTGCCAGCAGCTTCTCTACAGGGTACGGCAATCAGCCCCAGCATTTT. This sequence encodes CASSFSTGYGNQPQHF.

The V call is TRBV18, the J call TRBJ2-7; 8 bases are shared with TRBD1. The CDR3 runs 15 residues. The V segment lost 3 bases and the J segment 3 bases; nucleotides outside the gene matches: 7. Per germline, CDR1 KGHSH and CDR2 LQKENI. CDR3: CASSPRTGLGYEQYF. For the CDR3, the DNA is TGTGCCAGCTCACCGAGGACAGGGTTAGGCTACGAGCAGTACTTC.

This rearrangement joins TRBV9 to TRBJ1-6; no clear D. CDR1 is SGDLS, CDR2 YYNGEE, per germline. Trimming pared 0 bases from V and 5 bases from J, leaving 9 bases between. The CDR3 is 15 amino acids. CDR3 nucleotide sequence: TGTGCCAGCAGCGTAGGGCAGACAAATAATTCACCCCTCCACTTT. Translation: CASSVGQTNNSPLHF.

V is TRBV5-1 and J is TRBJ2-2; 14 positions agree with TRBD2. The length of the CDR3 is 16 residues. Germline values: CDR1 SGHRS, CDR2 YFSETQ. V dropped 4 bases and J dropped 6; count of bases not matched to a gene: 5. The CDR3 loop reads CASSLPGLAGAGELFF. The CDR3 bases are TGCGCCAGCAGCCTTCCGGGACTAGCGGGAGCCGGGGAGCTGTTTTTT.

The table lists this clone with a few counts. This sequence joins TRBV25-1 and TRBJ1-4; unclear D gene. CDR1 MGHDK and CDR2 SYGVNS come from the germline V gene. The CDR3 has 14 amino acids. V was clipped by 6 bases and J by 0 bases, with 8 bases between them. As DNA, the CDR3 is TGTGCCAGCAGCCGGGTTGCAACTAATGAAAAACTGTTTTTT. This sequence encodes CASSRVATNEKLFF.

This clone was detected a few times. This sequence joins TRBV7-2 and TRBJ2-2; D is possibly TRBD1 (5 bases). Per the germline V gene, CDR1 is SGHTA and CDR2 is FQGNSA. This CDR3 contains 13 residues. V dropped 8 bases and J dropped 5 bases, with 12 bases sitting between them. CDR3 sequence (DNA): TGTGCCAGCGGCAGGGTTTTGACCGGGGAGCTGTTTTTT. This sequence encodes CASGRVLTGELFF.

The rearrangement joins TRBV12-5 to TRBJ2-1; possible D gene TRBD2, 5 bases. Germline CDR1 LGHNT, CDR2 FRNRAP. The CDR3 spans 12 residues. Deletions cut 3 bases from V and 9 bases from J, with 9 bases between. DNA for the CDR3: TGTGCTAGTGGTTTTAAGGCGGGTGAGCAGTTCTTC. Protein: CASGFKAGEQFF.

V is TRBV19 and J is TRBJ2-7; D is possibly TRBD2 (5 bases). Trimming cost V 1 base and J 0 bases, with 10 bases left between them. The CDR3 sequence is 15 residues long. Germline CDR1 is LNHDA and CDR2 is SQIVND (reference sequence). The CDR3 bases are TGTGCCAGTAGTATAGGCAGCGGCACCTCCTACGAGCAGTACTTC. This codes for CASSIGSGTSYEQYF.

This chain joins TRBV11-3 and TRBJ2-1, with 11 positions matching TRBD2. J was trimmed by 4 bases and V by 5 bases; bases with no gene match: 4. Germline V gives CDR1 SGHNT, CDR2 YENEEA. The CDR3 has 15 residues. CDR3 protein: CASSAGLAAYNEQFF. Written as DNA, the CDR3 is TGTGCCAGCAGCGCGGGACTAGCGGCTTACAATGAGCAGTTCTTC.

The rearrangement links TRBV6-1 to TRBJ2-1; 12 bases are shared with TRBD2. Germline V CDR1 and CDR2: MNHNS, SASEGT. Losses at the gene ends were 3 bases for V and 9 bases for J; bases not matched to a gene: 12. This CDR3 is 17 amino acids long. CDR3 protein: CASSDPPTSGRWGEQFF. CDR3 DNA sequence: TGTGCCAGCAGTGACCCTCCAACTAGCGGGAGGTGGGGTGAGCAGTTCTTC.

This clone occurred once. The CDR3 bases are TGTGCCAGCAGCCTGGGCGGCGGGCCCAGTGGCGACGAGCAGTACTTC. This sequence encodes CASSLGGGPSGDEQYF. The chain carries TRBV4-2 and TRBJ2-7, with D perhaps TRBD2 (5 bases). V shed 4 bases and J shed 5 bases, with 21 bases lying between them. The CDR3 consists of 16 residues. Germline CDR1 reads LGHNA; CDR2 reads YNFKEQ.